Below, one T cell receptor (beta chain) is given with its context. The entry originates in a study of cytomegalovirus exposure and HLA in healthy donors. Both 60 Vbeta primers and 13 Jbeta primers went into the PCR. This table comes from immunoSEQ multiplex PCR, and its TCRdb copy is limited to in-frame clones, with some not included. The sample has approximately 180,000 clones; about 81% are singletons. Input material: PBMCs. The receptor was derived from a woman aged 30 to 39 in good health and CMV-seronegative.

The CDR3 coding sequence is TGTGCCATCAGTGACCCAGTCCGTGAACCAGAAAAACTGTTTTTT. Translated, it gives CAISDPVREPEKLFF. V and J are TRBV10-3 and TRBJ1-4; D call uncertain. The CDR3 extends over 15 amino acids. Germline V CDR1 and CDR2: ENHRY, SYGVKD. Trimming took 3 bases from V and 8 from J, leaving 16 bases between them.